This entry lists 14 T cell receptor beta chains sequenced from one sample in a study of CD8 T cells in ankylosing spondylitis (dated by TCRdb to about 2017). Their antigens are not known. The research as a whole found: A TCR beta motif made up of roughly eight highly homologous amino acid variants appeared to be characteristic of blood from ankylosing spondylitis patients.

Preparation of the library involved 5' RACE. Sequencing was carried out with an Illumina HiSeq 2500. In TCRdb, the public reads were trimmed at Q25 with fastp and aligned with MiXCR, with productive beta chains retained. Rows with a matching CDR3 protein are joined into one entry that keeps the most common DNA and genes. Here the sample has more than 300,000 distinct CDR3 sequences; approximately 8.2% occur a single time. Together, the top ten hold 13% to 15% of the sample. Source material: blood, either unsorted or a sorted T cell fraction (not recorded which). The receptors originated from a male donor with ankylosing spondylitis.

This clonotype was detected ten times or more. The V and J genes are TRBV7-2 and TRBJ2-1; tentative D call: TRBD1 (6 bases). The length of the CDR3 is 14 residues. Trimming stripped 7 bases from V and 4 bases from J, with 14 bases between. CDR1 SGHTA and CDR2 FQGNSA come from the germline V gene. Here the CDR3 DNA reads TGTGCCAGCAACCGGGACACACAATACAATGAGCAGTTCTTC. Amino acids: CASNRDTQYNEQFF.

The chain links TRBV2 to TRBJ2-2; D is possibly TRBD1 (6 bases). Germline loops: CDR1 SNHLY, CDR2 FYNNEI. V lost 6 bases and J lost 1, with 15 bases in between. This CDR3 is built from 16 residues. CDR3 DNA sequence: TGTGCCAGCAGAGTACTCGACAGGAAGAACACCGGGGAGCTGTTTTTT. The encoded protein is CASRVLDRKNTGELFF.

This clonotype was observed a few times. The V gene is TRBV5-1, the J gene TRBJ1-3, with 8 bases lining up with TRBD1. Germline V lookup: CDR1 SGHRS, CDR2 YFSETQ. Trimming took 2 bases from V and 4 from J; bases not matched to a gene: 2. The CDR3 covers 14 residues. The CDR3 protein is CASSLQGGGNTIYF. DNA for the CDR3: TGCGCCAGCAGCTTACAGGGGGGCGGAAACACCATATATTTT.

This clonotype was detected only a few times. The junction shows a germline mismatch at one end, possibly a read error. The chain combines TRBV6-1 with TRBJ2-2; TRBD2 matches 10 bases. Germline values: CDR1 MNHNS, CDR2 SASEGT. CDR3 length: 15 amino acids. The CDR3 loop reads CASRPGLAKTGELFF. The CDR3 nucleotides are TGTGCCAGCAGACCGGGACTAGCGAAGACCGGGGAGCTGTTTTTT.

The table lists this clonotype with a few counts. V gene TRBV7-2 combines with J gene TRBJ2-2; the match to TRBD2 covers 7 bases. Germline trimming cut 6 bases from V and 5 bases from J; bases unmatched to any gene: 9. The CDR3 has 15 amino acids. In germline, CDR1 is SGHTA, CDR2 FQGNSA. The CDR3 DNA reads TGTGCCAGCAGTCTGTCCCGGGGGGTTACCGGGGAGCTGTTTTTT. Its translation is CASSLSRGVTGELFF.

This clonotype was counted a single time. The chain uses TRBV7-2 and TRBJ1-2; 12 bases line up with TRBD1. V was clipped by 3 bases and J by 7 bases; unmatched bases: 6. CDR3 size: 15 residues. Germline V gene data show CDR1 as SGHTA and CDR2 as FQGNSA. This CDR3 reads CASSLAGQGASGYTF. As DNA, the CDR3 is TGTGCCAGCAGCTTGGCGGGACAGGGGGCTTCTGGCTACACCTTC.

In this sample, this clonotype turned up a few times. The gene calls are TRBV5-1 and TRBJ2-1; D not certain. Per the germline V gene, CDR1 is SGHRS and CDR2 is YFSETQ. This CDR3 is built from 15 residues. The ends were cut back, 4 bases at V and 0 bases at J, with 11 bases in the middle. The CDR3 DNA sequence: TGCGCCAGCAGCCCTGAATCCTCCTCCTACAATGAGCAGTTCTTC. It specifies CASSPESSSYNEQFF.

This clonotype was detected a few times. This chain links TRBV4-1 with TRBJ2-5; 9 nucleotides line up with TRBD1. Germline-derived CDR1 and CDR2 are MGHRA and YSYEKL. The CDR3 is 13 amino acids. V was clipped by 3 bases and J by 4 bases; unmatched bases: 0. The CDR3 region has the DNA TGCGCCAGCAGCCAGGACAGGGGAGAGACCCAGTACTTC. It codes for CASSQDRGETQYF.

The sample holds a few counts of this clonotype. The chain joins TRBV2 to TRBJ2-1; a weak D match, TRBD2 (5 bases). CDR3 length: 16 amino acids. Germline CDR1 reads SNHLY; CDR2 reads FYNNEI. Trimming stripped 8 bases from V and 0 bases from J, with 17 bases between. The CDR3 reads CASRGSLTSSYNEQFF. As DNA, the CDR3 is TGTGCCAGCCGCGGGTCACTCACGAGCTCCTACAATGAGCAGTTCTTC.

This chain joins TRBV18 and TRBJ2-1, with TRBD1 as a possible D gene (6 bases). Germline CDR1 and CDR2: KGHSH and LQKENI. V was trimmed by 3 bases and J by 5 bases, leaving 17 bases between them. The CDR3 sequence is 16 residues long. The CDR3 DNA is TGTGCCAGCTCACCTGTGACAGGCGCAACCCACAATGAGCAGTTCTTC. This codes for CASSPVTGATHNEQFF.

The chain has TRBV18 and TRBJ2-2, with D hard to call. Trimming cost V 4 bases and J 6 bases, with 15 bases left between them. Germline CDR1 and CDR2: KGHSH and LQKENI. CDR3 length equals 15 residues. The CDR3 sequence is CASSQQSPQSGELFF. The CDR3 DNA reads TGTGCCAGCTCACAACAAAGTCCGCAGTCCGGGGAGCTGTTTTTT.

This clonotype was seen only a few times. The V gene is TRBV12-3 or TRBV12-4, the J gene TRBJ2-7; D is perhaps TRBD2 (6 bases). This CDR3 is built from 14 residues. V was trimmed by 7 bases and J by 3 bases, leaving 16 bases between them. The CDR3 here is CASTGRGKVYEQYF. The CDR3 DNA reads TGTGCCAGCACCGGGCGGGGAAAGGTCTACGAGCAGTACTTC.

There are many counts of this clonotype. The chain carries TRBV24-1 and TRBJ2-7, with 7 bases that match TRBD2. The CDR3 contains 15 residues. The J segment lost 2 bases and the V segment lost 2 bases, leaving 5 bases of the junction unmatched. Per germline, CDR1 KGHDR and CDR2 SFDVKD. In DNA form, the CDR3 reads TGTGCCACCAGTGATTCCAGCGGGAACCCCTACGAGCAGTACTTC. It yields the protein CATSDSSGNPYEQYF.

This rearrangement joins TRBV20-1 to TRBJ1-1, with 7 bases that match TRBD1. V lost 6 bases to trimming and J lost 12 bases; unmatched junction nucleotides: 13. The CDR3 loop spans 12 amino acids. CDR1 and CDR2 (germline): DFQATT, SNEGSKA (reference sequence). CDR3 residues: CSAAGTPGGPFF. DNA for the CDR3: TGCAGTGCGGCCGGGACTCCAGGGGGACCTTTCTTT.